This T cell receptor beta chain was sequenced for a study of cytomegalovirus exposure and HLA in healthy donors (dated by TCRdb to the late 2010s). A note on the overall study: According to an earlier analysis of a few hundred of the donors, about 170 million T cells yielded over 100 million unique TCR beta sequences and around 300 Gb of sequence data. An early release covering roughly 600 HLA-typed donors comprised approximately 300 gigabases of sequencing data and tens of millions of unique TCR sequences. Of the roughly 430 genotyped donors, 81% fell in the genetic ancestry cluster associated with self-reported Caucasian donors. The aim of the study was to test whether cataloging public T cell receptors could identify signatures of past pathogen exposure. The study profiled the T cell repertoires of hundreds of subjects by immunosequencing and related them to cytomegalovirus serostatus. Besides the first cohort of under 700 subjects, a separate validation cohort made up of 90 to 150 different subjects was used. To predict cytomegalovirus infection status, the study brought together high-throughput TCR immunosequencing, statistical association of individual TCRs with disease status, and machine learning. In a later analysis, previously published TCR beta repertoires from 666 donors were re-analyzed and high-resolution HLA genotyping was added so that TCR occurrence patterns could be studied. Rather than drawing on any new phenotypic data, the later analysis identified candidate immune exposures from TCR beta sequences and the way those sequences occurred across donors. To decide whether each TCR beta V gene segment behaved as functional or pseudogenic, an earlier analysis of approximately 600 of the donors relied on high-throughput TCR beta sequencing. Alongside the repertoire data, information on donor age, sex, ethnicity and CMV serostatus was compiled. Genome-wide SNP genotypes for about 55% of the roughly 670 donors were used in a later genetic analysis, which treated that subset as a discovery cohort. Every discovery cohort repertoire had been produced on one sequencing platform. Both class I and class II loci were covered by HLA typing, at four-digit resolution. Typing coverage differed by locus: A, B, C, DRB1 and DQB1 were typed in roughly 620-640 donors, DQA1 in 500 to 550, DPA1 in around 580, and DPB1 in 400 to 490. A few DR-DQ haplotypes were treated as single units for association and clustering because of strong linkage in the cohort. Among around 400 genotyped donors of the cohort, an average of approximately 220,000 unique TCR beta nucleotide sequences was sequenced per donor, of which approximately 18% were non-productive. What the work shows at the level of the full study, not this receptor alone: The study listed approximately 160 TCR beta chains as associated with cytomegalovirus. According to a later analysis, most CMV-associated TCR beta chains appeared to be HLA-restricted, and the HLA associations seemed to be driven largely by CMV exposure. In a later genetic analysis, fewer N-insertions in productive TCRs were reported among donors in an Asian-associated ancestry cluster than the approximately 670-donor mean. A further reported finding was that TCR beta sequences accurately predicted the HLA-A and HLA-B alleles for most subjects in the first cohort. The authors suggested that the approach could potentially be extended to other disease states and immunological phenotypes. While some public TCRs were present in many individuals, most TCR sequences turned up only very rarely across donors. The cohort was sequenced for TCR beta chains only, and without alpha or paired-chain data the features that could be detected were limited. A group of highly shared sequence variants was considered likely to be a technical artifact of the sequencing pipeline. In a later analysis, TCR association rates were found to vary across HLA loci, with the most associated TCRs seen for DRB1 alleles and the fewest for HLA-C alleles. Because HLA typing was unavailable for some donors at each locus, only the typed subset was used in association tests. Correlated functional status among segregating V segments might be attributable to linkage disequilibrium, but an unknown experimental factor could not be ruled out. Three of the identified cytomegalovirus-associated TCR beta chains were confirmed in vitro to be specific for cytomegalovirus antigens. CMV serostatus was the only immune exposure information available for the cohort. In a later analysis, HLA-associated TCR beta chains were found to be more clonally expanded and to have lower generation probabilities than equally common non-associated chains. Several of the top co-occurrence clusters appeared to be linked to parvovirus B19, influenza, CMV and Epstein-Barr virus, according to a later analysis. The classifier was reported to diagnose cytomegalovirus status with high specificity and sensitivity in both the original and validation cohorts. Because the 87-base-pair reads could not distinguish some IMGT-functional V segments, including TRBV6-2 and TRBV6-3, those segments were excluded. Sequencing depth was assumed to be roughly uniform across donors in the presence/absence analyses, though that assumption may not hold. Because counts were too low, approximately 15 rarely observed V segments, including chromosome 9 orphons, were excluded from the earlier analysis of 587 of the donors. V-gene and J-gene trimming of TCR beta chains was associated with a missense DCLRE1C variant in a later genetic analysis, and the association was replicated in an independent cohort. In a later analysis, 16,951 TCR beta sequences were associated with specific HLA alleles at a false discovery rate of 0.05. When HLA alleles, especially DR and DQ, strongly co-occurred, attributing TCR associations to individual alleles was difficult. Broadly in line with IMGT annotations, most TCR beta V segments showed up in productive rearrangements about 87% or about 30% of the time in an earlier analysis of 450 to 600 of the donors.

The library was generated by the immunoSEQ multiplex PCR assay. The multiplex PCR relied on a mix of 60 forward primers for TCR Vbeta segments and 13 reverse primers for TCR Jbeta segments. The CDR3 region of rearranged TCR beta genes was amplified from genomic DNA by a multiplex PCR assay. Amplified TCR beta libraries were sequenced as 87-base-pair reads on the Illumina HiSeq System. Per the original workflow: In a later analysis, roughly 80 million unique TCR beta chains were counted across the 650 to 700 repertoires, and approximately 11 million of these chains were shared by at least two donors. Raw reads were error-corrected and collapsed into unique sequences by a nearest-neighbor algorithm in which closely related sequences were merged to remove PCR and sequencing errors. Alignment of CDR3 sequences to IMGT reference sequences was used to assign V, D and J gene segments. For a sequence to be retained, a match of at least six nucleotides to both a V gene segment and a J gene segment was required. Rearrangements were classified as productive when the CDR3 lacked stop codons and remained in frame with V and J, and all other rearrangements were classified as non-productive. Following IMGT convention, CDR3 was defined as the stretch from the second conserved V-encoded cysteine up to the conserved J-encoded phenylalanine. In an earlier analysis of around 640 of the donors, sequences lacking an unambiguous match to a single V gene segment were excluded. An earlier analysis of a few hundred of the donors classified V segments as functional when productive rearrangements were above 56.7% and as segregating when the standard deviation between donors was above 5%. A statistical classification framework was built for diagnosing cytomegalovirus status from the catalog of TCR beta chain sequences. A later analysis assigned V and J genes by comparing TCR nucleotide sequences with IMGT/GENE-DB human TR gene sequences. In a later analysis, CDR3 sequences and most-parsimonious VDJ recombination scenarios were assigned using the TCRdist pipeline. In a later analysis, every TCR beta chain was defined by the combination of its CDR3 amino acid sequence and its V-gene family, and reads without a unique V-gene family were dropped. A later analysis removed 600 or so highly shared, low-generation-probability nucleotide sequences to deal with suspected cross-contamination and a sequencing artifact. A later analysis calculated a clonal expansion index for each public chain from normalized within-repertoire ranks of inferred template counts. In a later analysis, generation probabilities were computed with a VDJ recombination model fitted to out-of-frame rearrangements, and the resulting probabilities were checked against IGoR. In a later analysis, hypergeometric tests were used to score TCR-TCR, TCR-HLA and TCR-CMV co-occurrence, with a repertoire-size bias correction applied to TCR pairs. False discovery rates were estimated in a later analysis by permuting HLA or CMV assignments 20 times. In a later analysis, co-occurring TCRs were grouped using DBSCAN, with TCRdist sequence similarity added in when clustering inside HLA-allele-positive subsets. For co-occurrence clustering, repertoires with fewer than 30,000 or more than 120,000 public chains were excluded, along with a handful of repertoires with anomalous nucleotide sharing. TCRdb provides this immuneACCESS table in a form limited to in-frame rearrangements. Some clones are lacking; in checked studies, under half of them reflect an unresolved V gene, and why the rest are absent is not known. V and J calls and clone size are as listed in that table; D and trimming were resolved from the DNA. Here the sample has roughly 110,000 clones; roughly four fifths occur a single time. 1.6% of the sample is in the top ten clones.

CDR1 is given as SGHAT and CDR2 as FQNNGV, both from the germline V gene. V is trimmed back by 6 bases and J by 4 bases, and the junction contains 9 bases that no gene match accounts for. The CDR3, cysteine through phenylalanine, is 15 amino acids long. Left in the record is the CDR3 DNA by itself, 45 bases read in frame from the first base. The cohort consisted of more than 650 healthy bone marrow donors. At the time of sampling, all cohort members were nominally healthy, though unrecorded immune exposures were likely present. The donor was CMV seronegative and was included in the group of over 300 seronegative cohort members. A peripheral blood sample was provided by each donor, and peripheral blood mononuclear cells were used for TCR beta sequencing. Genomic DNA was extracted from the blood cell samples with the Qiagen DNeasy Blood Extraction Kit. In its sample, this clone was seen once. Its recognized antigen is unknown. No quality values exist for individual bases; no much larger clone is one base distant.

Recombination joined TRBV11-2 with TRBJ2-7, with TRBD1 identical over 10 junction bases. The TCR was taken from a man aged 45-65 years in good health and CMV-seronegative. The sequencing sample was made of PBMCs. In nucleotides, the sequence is TGTGCCAGCAGTAAATCTGGACAGGGGGTATACGAGCAGTACTTC. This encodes CASSKSGQGVYEQYF.